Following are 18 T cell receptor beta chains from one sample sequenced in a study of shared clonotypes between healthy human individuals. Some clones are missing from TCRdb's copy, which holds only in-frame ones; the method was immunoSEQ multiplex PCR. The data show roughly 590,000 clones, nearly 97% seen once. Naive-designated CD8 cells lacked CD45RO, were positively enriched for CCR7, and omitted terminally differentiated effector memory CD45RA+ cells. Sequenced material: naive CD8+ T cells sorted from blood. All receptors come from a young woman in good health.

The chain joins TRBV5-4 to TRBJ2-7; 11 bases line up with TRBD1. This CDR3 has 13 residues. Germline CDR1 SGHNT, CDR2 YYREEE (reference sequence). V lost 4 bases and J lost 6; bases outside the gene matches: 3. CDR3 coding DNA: TGTGCCAGCAGCGGGGGACAGGGGGTCGAGCAGTACTTC. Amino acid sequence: CASSGGQGVEQYF.

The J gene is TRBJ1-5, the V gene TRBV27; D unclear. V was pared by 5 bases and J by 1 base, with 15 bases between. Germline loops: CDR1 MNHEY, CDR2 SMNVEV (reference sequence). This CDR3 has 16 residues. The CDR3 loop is CASSAGASGSNQPQHF. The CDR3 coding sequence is TGTGCCAGCAGTGCTGGAGCATCGGGAAGCAATCAGCCCCAGCATTTT.

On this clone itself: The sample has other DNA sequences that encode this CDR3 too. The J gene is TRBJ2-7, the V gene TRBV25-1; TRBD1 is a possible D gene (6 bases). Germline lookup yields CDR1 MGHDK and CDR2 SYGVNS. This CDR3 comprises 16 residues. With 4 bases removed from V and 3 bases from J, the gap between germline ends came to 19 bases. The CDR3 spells CASSVAAGTQHYEQYF. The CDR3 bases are TGTGCCAGCAGTGTGGCAGCCGGGACACAACACTACGAGCAGTACTTC.

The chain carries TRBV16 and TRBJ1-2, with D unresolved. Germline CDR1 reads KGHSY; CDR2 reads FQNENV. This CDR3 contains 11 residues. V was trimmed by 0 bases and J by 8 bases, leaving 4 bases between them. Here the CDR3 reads CASSQSEGYTF. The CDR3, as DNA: TGTGCCAGCAGCCAATCGGAAGGCTACACCTTC.

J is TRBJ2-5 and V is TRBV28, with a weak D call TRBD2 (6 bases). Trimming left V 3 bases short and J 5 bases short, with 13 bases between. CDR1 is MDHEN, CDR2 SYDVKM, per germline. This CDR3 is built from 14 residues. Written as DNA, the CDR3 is TGTGCCAGCAGTTTTCGCGGGGTCGGGGAGACCCAGTACTTC. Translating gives CASSFRGVGETQYF.

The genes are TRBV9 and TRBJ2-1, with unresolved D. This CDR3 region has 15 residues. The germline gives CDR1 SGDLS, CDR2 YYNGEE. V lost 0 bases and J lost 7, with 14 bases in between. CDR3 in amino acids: CASSVASAPGNEQFF. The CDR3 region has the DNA TGTGCCAGCAGCGTAGCAAGCGCCCCTGGGAATGAGCAGTTCTTC.

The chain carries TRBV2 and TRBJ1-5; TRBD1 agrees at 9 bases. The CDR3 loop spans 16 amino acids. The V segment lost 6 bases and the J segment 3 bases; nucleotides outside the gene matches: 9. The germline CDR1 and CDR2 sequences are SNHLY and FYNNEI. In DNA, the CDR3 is TGTGCCAGCAGACCTATGGACAGGGGTCCCAATCAGCCCCAGCATTTT. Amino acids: CASRPMDRGPNQPQHF.

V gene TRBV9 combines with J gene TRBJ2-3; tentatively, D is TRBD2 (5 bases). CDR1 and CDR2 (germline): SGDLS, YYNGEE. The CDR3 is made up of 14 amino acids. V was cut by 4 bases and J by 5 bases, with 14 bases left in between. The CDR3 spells CASSTSLEGDTQYF. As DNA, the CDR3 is TGTGCCAGCAGCACGTCCCTAGAGGGAGATACGCAGTATTTT. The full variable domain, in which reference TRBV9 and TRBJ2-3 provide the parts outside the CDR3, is DSGVTQTPKHLITATGQRVTLRCSPRSGDLSVYWYQQSLDQGLQFLIQYYNGEERAKGNILERFSAQQFPDLHSELNLSSLELGDSALYFCASSTSLEGDTQYFGPGTRLTVL.

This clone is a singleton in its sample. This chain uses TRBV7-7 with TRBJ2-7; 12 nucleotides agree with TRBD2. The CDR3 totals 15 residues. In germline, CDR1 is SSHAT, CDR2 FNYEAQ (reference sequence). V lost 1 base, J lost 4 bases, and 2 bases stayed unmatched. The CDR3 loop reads CASSLGLAGVYEQYF. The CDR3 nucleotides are TGTGCCAGCAGCTTAGGACTAGCGGGAGTGTACGAGCAGTACTTC. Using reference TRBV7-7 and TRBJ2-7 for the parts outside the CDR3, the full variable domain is GAGVSQSPRYKVTKRGQDVTLRCDPISSHATLYWYQQALGQGPEFLTYFNYEAQPDKSGLPSDRFSAERPEGSISTLTIQRTEQRDSAMYRCASSLGLAGVYEQYFGPGTRLTVT.

The DNA for the CDR3 is TGTGCCACCAGCAGAGCTAACGCGGTCCGTCGGGGAGAGACCCAGTACTTC. Its protein product is CATSRANAVRRGETQYF. V gene TRBV15 combines with J gene TRBJ2-5; tentative D call: TRBD2 (5 bases). The CDR3 loop spans 17 amino acids. Trimming removed 1 base at V and 4 bases at J, with 19 bases between. Per germline, CDR1 LNHNV and CDR2 YYDKDF (reference sequence).

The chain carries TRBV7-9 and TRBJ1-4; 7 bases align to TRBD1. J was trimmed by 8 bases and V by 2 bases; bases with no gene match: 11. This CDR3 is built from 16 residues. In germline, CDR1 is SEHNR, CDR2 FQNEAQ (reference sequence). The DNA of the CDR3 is TGTGCCAGCAGCTTAAGTTGGACAGGTGATAGCGAAAAACTGTTTTTT. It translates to CASSLSWTGDSEKLFF.

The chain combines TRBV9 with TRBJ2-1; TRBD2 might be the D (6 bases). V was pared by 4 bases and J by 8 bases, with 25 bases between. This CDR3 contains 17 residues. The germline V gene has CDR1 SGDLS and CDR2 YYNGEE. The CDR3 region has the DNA TGTGCCAGCAGCCCACCCGGGTTAGCGGATAAGTGGGATGAGCAGTTCTTC. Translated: CASSPPGLADKWDEQFF.

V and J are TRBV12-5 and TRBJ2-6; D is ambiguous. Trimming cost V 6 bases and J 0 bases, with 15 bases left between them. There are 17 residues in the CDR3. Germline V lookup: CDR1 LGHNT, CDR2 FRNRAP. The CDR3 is CASGLRAQPSGANVLTF. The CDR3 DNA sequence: TGTGCTAGTGGGCTTAGGGCACAACCCTCTGGGGCCAACGTCCTGACTTTC.

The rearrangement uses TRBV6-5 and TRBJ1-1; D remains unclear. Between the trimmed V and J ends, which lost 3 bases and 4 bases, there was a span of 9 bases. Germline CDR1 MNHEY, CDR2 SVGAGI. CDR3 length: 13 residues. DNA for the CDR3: TGTGCCAGCAGTTATCCCAGAGGCACTGAAGCTTTCTTT. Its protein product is CASSYPRGTEAFF.

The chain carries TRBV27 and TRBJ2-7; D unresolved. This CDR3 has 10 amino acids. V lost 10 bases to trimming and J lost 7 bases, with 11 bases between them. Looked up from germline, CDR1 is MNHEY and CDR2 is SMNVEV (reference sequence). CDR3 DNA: TGTGCCACCGGTTTCGGGGAGCAGTACTTC. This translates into CATGFGEQYF.

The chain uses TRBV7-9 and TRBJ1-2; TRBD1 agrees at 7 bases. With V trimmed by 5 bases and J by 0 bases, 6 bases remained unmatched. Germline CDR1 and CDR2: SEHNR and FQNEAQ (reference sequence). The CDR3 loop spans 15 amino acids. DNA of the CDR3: TGTGCCAGCAGCCCCCCGACAGGGCCTAACTATGGCTACACCTTC. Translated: CASSPPTGPNYGYTF. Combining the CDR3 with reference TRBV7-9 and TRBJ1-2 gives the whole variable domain DTGVSQNPRHKITKRGQNVTFRCDPISEHNRLYWYRQTLGQGPEFLTYFQNEAQLEKSRLLSDRFSAERPKGSFSTLEIQRTEQGDSAMYLCASSPPTGPNYGYTFGSGTRLTVV.

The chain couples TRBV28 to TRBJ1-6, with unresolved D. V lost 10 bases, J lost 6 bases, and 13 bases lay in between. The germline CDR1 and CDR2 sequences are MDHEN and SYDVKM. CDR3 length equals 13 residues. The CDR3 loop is CATSSLGNSPLHF. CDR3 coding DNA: TGTGCCACCTCCAGTCTCGGTAATTCACCCCTCCACTTT. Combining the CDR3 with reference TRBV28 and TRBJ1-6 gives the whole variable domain DVKVTQSSRYLVKRTGEKVFLECVQDMDHENMFWYRQDPGLGLRLIYFSYDVKMKEKGDIPEGYSVSREKKERFSLILESASTNQTSMYLCATSSLGNSPLHFGNGTRLTVT.

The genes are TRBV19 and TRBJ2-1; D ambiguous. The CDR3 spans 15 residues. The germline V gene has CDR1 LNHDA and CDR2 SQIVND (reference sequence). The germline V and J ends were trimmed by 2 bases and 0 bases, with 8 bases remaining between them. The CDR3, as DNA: TGTGCCAGTAGTATAACTAAAAGCTCCTACAATGAGCAGTTCTTC. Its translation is CASSITKSSYNEQFF.